These 6 T cell receptor beta chains were sequenced from one sample in a study of metastatic and nonmetastatic thyroid tumors. TCRdb redid the clone calls on the PCR reads using MiXCR. The repertoire holds about 93,000 clones, with approximately 11% as singletons. Thyroid surgery was preceded by no treatment in any patient. Sequenced material: blood. These receptors were collected from a female donor with papillary thyroid cancer or a benign thyroid nodule (not recorded which). Some clones in this sample may be carry-over from other donors' samples.

This clone was seen ten or more times. The CDR3 nucleotides read TGCAGTGCTGGAAGCTTACTAGCGGGAGGGACAGATACGCAGTATTTT. Protein sequence: CSAGSLLAGGTDTQYF. The J gene is TRBJ2-3, the V gene TRBV20-1; 13 bases fit TRBD2. This CDR3 has 16 amino acids. CDR1 and CDR2 from the germline V gene are DFQATT and SNEGSKA (reference sequence). With V trimmed by 5 bases and J by 3 bases, 8 bases remained unmatched.

This chain links TRBV5-1 with TRBJ1-4; TRBD1 matches 8 bases. Germline-derived CDR1 and CDR2 are SGHRS and YFSETQ. V lost 2 bases, J lost 7 bases, and 10 bases stayed unmatched. This CDR3 comprises 16 residues. In DNA, the CDR3 is TGCGCCAGCAGCTTAGGGCAGGGGGCAGGTCGTGAAAAACTGTTTTTT. Translating it yields CASSLGQGAGREKLFF.

This clone was found many times. This rearrangement joins TRBV28 to TRBJ2-4; D is possibly TRBD1 (5 bases). The V gene's germline CDR1 is MDHEN and CDR2 SYDVKM. V was trimmed by 3 bases and J by 5 bases, leaving 11 bases between them. CDR3 size: 14 residues. CDR3 bases: TGTGCCAGCAGTTTTTTGGGGCTCCAAAACATTCAGTACTTC. Protein sequence: CASSFLGLQNIQYF.

This clone came up many times. CDR3 DNA sequence: TGTGCCAGCAGTGGGGGGGCGGGAGATGAAAAACTGTTTTTT. It codes for CASSGGAGDEKLFF. The J gene is TRBJ1-4, the V gene TRBV2; D is possibly TRBD1 (6 bases). V lost 4 bases to trimming and J lost 6 bases, with 12 bases between them. The CDR3 runs 14 residues. Germline CDR1 and CDR2: SNHLY and FYNNEI.

This clone has ten or more counts. One junction end disagrees with the germline gene, perhaps due to a read error. The genes are TRBV4-1 and TRBJ2-1; 8 bases are shared with TRBD2. The CDR3 consists of 13 residues. Germline CDR1 reads MGHRA; CDR2 reads YSYEKL. DNA for the CDR3: TGCGCCAGCAGCCTGAACTCAAAGCGGGAGCGGTTCTTC. Protein product: CASSLNSKRERFF.

Concerning this clone itself: Relative to the germline gene, one junction end is altered; a read error may explain this. The rearrangement links TRBV9 to TRBJ1-1; D is unclear. The germline gives CDR1 SGDLS, CDR2 YYNGEE. This CDR3 spans 13 amino acids. CDR3 protein: CASSVGWNTKAFF. For the CDR3, the DNA is TGTGCCAGCAGCGTAGGGTGGAACACTAAAGCTTTCTTT.